These T cell receptor beta chains were read from a single sample in a study of control samples from healthy donors and cancer patients. Repertoires were generated with immunoSEQ multiplex PCR, while TCRdb's copy carries only in-frame clones and drops some. The repertoire consists of roughly 200,000 clones, with 90% to 95% occurring once and the leading ten covering roughly 1.5%. Sequenced sample: blood. Receptors were obtained from a man younger than 35 in good health. CDR3s include the opening cysteine and the closing phenylalanine or tryptophan. The D gene is left open where the match is weak. The size field is filled for only some rows; it gives once, few, many or a size class.

CASSLVLGDHSNEQFF	TGTGCCAGCAGCTTGGTTTTGGGCGATCATTCGAATGAGCAGTTCTTC	-	-	TRBV5-4	TRBJ2-1
CASSLILAGVFDEQFF	TGTGCCAGCAGCTTGATTCTAGCGGGGGTGTTTGATGAGCAGTTCTTC	-	TRBD2	TRBV5-5	TRBJ2-1
CASSLGSVGYGSEQYF	TGTGCCAGCAGCTTAGGGTCTGTGGGATATGGGAGCGAGCAGTACTTC	-	-	TRBV7-3	TRBJ2-7
CASSLLGDSNTEAFF	TGTGCCAGCAGTTTATTAGGGGATTCGAACACTGAAGCTTTCTTT	few	-	TRBV28	TRBJ1-1
CASSRDIMSSGNTIYF	TGTGCCAGTAGTCGGGACATCATGAGCTCTGGAAACACCATATATTTT	-	-	TRBV19	TRBJ1-3
CASSQPITDGYTF	TGCGCCAGCAGTCAACCGATAACGGATGGCTACACCTTC	-	-	TRBV23-1	TRBJ1-2
CASSVGGVAGNTIYF	TGTGCCAGCAGCGTAGGGGGGGTTGCTGGAAACACCATATATTTT	once	-	TRBV9	TRBJ1-3
CASSQGQGFTGELFF	TGCGCCAGCAGCCAAGGGCAGGGATTCACCGGGGAGCTGTTTTTT	-	-	TRBV4-1	TRBJ2-2
CASSSPVGTGTIIQPQHF	TGTGCCAGCAGTTCCCCCGTCGGGACAGGGACAATTATTCAGCCCCAGCATTTT	-	TRBD1	TRBV28	TRBJ1-5
CASSSGDRPVDEQYF	TGTGCCAGCAGCTCCGGGGACAGGCCAGTCGACGAGCAGTACTTC	-	TRBD1	TRBV5-4	TRBJ2-7
CASTQGAGASYNEQFF	TGTGCCAGTACACAGGGGGCGGGAGCGTCCTACAATGAGCAGTTCTTC	once	TRBD1	TRBV2	TRBJ2-1
CASSQISSINTEAFF	TGTGCCAGCAGCCAGATAAGCAGTATAAACACTGAAGCTTTCTTT	-	-	TRBV7-6	TRBJ1-1
CASSEALRTENTEAFF	TGTGCCAGCAGTGAAGCGCTTCGGACAGAGAACACTGAAGCTTTCTTT	-	-	TRBV2	TRBJ1-1
CSASERDEQFF	TGCAGTGCTAGCGAGCGGGATGAGCAGTTCTTC	-	-	TRBV20-1	TRBJ2-1
CASSQGQLNIQYF	TGTGCCAGCAGCCAGGGACAGTTAAACATTCAGTACTTC	-	TRBD1	TRBV7-2	TRBJ2-4
CASSFRTGDTDTQYF	TGCGCCAGCAGCTTCCGGACAGGGGATACAGATACGCAGTATTTT	-	TRBD1	TRBV5-1	TRBJ2-3
CASSIASTGSYEQYF	TGTGCCAGTAGTATCGCTTCGACAGGGTCCTACGAGCAGTACTTC	-	TRBD1	TRBV19	TRBJ2-7
CASNKRGGPHEQFF	TGTGCCAGCAATAAGCGGGGGGGCCCTCATGAGCAGTTCTTC	-	TRBD2	TRBV6-5	TRBJ2-1
CASSSRPGRMNTEAFF	TGTGCCAGCAGTTCCCGGCCGGGACGGATGAACACTGAAGCTTTCTTT	-	-	TRBV27	TRBJ1-1
CASSRDRDYNEQFF	TGTGCCAGCTCACGGGACAGGGACTACAATGAGCAGTTCTTC	once	TRBD1	TRBV18	TRBJ2-1
CASSPSTGSSNQPQHF	TGTGCCAGCTCACCCTCGACAGGTTCGAGCAATCAGCCCCAGCATTTT	-	-	TRBV18	TRBJ1-5
CATSRWRGNTGELFF	TGTGCCACCAGCAGGTGGAGGGGAAACACCGGGGAGCTGTTTTTT	-	-	TRBV15	TRBJ2-2
CASSEGAGVKYEKLFF	TGTGCCAGCAGTGAAGGGGCAGGGGTTAAGTATGAAAAACTGTTTTTT	-	-	TRBV6-1	TRBJ1-4
CASSSETGGGNTEAFF	TGTGCCAGCAGTTCGGAAACTGGGGGCGGGAACACTGAAGCTTTCTTT	-	-	TRBV2	TRBJ1-1
CAWSSAIGDQPQHF	TGTGCCTGGAGTTCCGCCATCGGGGATCAGCCCCAGCATTTT	-	-	TRBV30	TRBJ1-5
CASSPGPEHF	TGCGCCAGCAGCCCGGGGCCTGAGCACTTC	once	-	TRBV5-1	TRBJ2-4
CASSERGSSNSPLHF	TGTGCCAGCAGCGAGAGAGGGAGTAGTAATTCACCCCTCCACTTT	-	-	TRBV9	TRBJ1-6
CASSLAEAGANVLTF	TGTGCCAGCTCTCTAGCGGAGGCTGGGGCCAACGTCCTGACTTTC	-	TRBD2	TRBV18	TRBJ2-6
CASSLSGGGTDTQYF	TGTGCCAGCAGCCTGAGCGGGGGGGGCACAGATACGCAGTATTTT	-	TRBD2	TRBV3-1/TRBV3-2	TRBJ2-3
CASSVGAGVLTGELFF	TGTGCCAGCAGCGTAGGGGCGGGGGTATTAACCGGGGAGCTGTTTTTT	-	TRBD2	TRBV9	TRBJ2-2
CASSLEFGGSSYNEQFF	TGTGCCAGCAGCTTAGAATTCGGCGGGAGCTCCTACAATGAGCAGTTCTTC	once	TRBD2	TRBV7-8	TRBJ2-1
CASSVQSGTYGTDTQYF	TGTGCCAGCAGTGTTCAGAGCGGGACATACGGCACAGATACGCAGTATTTT	-	-	TRBV6-1	TRBJ2-3
CASSQQRNTEAFF	TGTGCCAGCAGTCAACAACGGAACACTGAAGCTTTCTTT	-	-	TRBV2	TRBJ1-1
CASSSPTGYTDTQYF	TGCGCCAGCAGCTCCCCGACAGGCTACACAGATACGCAGTATTTT	once	-	TRBV5-1	TRBJ2-3
CATSERTGDEQYF	TGTGCCACCAGTGAACGGACAGGGGACGAGCAGTACTTC	-	TRBD1	TRBV24-1	TRBJ2-7
CASSHLTGGLSSGANVLTF	TGTGCCAGCAGTCACCTTACAGGGGGCCTATCCTCTGGGGCCAACGTCCTGACTTTC	-	TRBD1	TRBV28	TRBJ2-6
CASSEAGWTDNQPQHF	TGTGCCAGCAGTGAAGCGGGGTGGACAGACAATCAGCCCCAGCATTTT	-	-	TRBV2	TRBJ1-5
CASSNSGVSYGYTF	TGTGCCAGCAGCAACTCAGGGGTAAGCTATGGCTACACTTTC	-	-	TRBV21-1	TRBJ1-2
CASSAFGQGGTGELFF	TGTGCCAGCAGTGCCTTCGGACAGGGGGGGACCGGGGAGCTGTTTTTT	-	TRBD1	TRBV2	TRBJ2-2
CATSDSRAPSSYEQYF	TGTGCCACCAGTGACAGTCGGGCCCCAAGCTCCTACGAGCAGTACTTC	-	-	TRBV24-1	TRBJ2-7
CAWSGLAGGLQYF	TGTGCCTGGAGTGGCCTAGCGGGGGGCCTCCAGTACTTC	-	TRBD2	TRBV30	TRBJ2-7
CASSFSQADTQYF	TGTGCCAGCAGCTTTTCCCAGGCAGATACGCAGTATTTT	-	-	TRBV7-9	TRBJ2-3
CASSLGVNPGLEAFF	TGTGCCAGCAGCTTAGGGGTAAATCCGGGTCTTGAAGCTTTCTTT	once	-	TRBV7-9	TRBJ1-1
CASSAGDQGYEQYF	TGCGCCAGCAGCGCAGGGGATCAAGGGTACGAGCAGTACTTC	-	-	TRBV5-1	TRBJ2-7
CASSRGTGELFF	TGTGCCAGCAGCCGCGGCACCGGGGAGCTGTTTTTT	-	-	TRBV3-1/TRBV3-2	TRBJ2-2
CASSQVALAGGHLKETQYF	TGTGCCAGCAGCCAAGTAGCACTAGCGGGGGGCCATTTGAAAGAGACCCAGTACTTC	-	TRBD2	TRBV3-1/TRBV3-2	TRBJ2-5
CSVGFLYNEQFF	TGCAGCGTGGGATTCCTATACAATGAGCAGTTCTTC	-	-	TRBV29-1	TRBJ2-1
CAWRGVKLYEQYF	TGTGCCTGGAGGGGAGTAAAGCTCTACGAGCAGTACTTC	-	-	TRBV30	TRBJ2-7
CARSSRDRASSYEQYF	TGTGCCAGAAGCTCGAGAGACAGGGCGAGCTCCTACGAGCAGTACTTC	-	TRBD1	TRBV5-3	TRBJ2-7
CASRISSYNSPLHF	TGTGCCAGCAGAATAAGCTCCTATAATTCACCCCTCCACTTT	-	-	TRBV6-6	TRBJ1-6
CAGPGQRNTGELFF	TGTGCCGGTCCGGGACAGAGAAACACCGGGGAGCTGTTTTTT	-	TRBD1	TRBV6-5	TRBJ2-2
CASSRGYGYTF	TGTGCCAGCAGCCGGGGCTATGGCTACACCTTC	-	-	TRBV6-5	TRBJ1-2
CASSARLYRGQYQNEQFF	TGTGCCAGTAGTGCGCGTCTTTACAGGGGGCAATACCAGAATGAGCAGTTCTTC	-	TRBD1	TRBV19	TRBJ2-1
CATSDGGSRGSTEAFF	TGTGCCACCAGTGATGGGGGCTCGAGAGGAAGCACTGAAGCTTTCTTT	-	-	TRBV24-1	TRBJ1-1
CASSSPGLLDDYGYTF	TGCGCCAGCAGCTCCCCGGGACTCCTGGACGACTATGGCTACACCTTC	once	-	TRBV5-1	TRBJ1-2
CASSVEPRDRGSGYTF	TGTGCCAGCAGCGTAGAACCCCGGGACAGGGGATCCGGCTACACCTTC	-	TRBD1	TRBV9	TRBJ1-2
CASSPRASYQPQHF	TGTGCCAGCAGTCCCCGGGCCTCCTATCAGCCCCAGCATTTT	-	-	TRBV6-5	TRBJ1-5
CATSDRGGNRETQYF	TGTGCCACCAGTGACCGAGGGGGGAATAGGGAGACCCAGTACTTC	-	-	TRBV24-1	TRBJ2-5
CASSLLGTGEETQYF	TGCGCCAGCAGCTTACTAGGGACAGGAGAAGAGACCCAGTACTTC	-	TRBD1	TRBV5-1	TRBJ2-5
CASSFPDLTYEQYF	TGTGCCAGCAGTTTCCCCGACCTCACCTACGAGCAGTACTTC	-	-	TRBV5-4	TRBJ2-7